This TCR beta chain was found in a study of cytomegalovirus exposure and HLA in healthy donors. General study findings and limits: Overall, around 150 TCR beta chains were annotated as cytomegalovirus-associated. When the data were analyzed later, several of the most significant clusters appeared to be linked to common viral pathogens.

V was pared by 1 base and J by 6 bases, with 6 bases of the junction left unmatched. Germline V CDR1 and CDR2: SGHVS, FNYEAQ. The length of the CDR3 is 14 residues. Primers included in the PCR were 60 Vbeta and 13 Jbeta primers. The protocol was immunoSEQ multiplex PCR, while the TCRdb copy is restricted to in-frame clones and leaves out a portion. The data contain 150,000 to 200,000 clones, 81% of them singletons. With regard to this clone: As yet, its antigen is unknown.

The chain links TRBV7-6 to TRBJ2-7; 7 nucleotides match TRBD2. The TCR originated in a man younger than 30 in good health and CMV-seronegative. Specimen: PBMCs. DNA for the CDR3: TGTGCCAGCAGCTTAGGTGGGAGGGCCTCCGAGCAGTACTTC. This codes for CASSLGGRASEQYF.